The clone carrying this TCR beta chain has more than one count but fewer than ten. The data derive from a study of identical twins. The CDR3 has 13 amino acids. Germline V gives CDR1 DFQATT, CDR2 SNEGSKA (reference sequence). V lost 4 bases and J lost 3; bases outside the gene matches: 6. TCRdb called the 5' RACE reads again in MiXCR, with one record for every CDR3 protein. The sample shows approximately 500,000 distinct CDR3 sequences, about 24% of them seen only once. The sample was also linked to a second study, of T cells expressing NK-cell markers.

The gene calls are TRBV20-1 and TRBJ2-7, with TRBD2 matching over 7 bases. The sequencing sample was made of CD4+ T cells sorted from blood. The sequence derives from a woman aged 18-29 years in good health. The CDR3 spells CSATYTGGYEQYF. The CDR3 DNA sequence: TGCAGTGCTACGTACACGGGGGGCTACGAGCAGTACTTC.